This T cell receptor beta chain was profiled in a study of control samples from healthy donors and cancer patients. Produced via immunoSEQ multiplex PCR; TCRdb's table is partial and in-frame only. The profile covers roughly 120,000 clones, with 85% to 95% appearing a single time and around 2.5% taken by the ten largest. Germline-derived CDR1 and CDR2 are SNHLY and FYNNEI. V dropped 4 bases and J dropped 0; count of bases not matched to a gene: 16. The CDR3 covers 19 residues. Specimen: blood. J is TRBJ1-2 and V is TRBV2; 8 nucleotides align to TRBD1. This receptor was obtained from a man aged 30 to 39 in good health. The CDR3 protein is CASSAIGDRGIEPNYGYTF. The CDR3, as DNA: TGTGCCAGCAGTGCCATAGGAGACAGGGGAATAGAACCTAACTATGGCTACACCTTC.